This TCR beta chain appears in the sequencing data of a study of technical replicates of blood from several donors. Sequenced by immunoSEQ multiplex PCR; TCRdb stores in-frame clones only, minus some. The data show about 83,000 clones, 90% to 95% seen once. This CDR3 has 14 residues. CDR1 is LGHNT and CDR2 is FRNRAP in the germline V gene. The V gene lost 3 bases and the J gene lost 7 bases, with 12 bases spanning the gap. V usage is TRBV12-5 and J usage is TRBJ1-4; a weak D match, TRBD1 (5 bases). The receptor was derived from a human donor in good health. Input material: T cells isolated from PBMCs. CDR3 region: CASGFGQGGEKLFF. For the CDR3, the DNA is TGTGCTAGTGGTTTTGGGCAGGGCGGTGAAAAACTGTTTTTT.